This passage covers 19 T cell receptor beta chains from one sample sequenced in a study of blood T cells in healthy people across ages. With a J-beta primer mix and a sample-barcoded 5' primer, a second PCR ran 7 to 11 cycles. TCRdb redid the calling of the 5' RACE reads with MiXCR, one entry per CDR3 protein. The sample lists about 1,400,000 distinct CDR3 sequences, 42% occurring once. Material: blood. Source of these receptors: a woman in her late teens or twenties in good health.

On this clonotype: An end of the junction does not agree with germline; a read error may underlie this. The rearrangement joins TRBV20-1 to TRBJ2-5, with 11 bases identical to TRBD2. This CDR3 spans 14 amino acids. Germline assignment: CDR1 DFQATT and CDR2 SNEGSKA (reference sequence). The CDR3 region is CSARLAGGGETQDF. The CDR3 DNA follows: TGCAGTGCTAGATTAGCGGGAGGGGGTGAGACCCAGGACTTC.

This clonotype was detected only once. The V call is TRBV18, the J call TRBJ2-5, with D unresolved. The CDR3 contains 17 residues. V lost 3 bases and J lost 11, with 28 bases in between. Germline V gene data show CDR1 as KGHSH and CDR2 as LQKENI. CDR3 in DNA: TGTGCCAGCTCACCGTCCGGGTTAGCCCAACGTCACAATGAGCAGTACTTC. It is translated as CASSPSGLAQRHNEQYF.

The CDR3 reads CASSLVGLAGNQETQYF. DNA of the CDR3: TGTGCCAGCAGCTTAGTGGGACTAGCGGGAAACCAAGAGACCCAGTACTTC. J is TRBJ2-5 and V is TRBV13, with 13 nucleotides matching TRBD2. The CDR3 extends over 17 amino acids. Germline V gene sequence: CDR1 PRHDT, CDR2 FYEKMQ (reference sequence). The V and J ends lost 1 base and 0 bases, in that order; junction bases with no gene match: 2.

This clonotype was counted only a few times. The V gene is TRBV20-1, the J gene TRBJ1-1, with 10 bases matching TRBD1. Trimming cost V 0 bases and J 11 bases; bases outside gene matches: 6. From germline, CDR1 is DFQATT and CDR2 SNEGSKA (reference sequence). There are 13 residues in the CDR3. The CDR3 DNA follows: TGCAGTGCTAGAGATTGGGCGGGACAGGGGGCTTTCTTT. Its translation: CSARDWAGQGAFF.

The V call is TRBV29-1, the J call TRBJ2-7; D is perhaps TRBD1 (5 bases). Germline CDR1 and CDR2: SQVTM and ANQGSEA. Deletions cut 7 bases from V and 6 bases from J, with 16 bases between. The CDR3 totals 12 residues. CDR3 in amino acids: CSAVWGAAEQYF. CDR3 sequence (DNA): TGCAGCGCCGTTTGGGGCGCGGCCGAGCAGTACTTC.

The chain carries TRBV6-5 and TRBJ1-5; 7 bases map to TRBD1. This CDR3 is 13 amino acids long. The V and J ends lost 6 bases and 6 bases, in that order; junction bases with no gene match: 5. CDR1 is MNHEY, CDR2 SVGAGI, per germline. In nucleotides, the CDR3 is TGTGCCAGCAGCGACAGGGAGAGTCAGCCCCAGCATTTT. As protein: CASSDRESQPQHF.

This clonotype was detected a few times. The J gene is TRBJ1-1, the V gene TRBV5-1, with TRBD1 matching over 8 bases. CDR1 and CDR2 from the germline V gene are SGHRS and YFSETQ. The CDR3 covers 15 residues. The ends lost 4 bases at V and 6 bases at J; junction bases unmatched: 11. The CDR3 loop is CASSPMDREVSEAFF. The CDR3 region has the DNA TGCGCCAGCAGCCCAATGGACAGGGAGGTCTCTGAAGCTTTCTTT.

This clonotype was recorded only once. This rearrangement joins TRBV9 to TRBJ2-2, with 11 nucleotides matching TRBD2. The CDR3 is made up of 20 amino acids. Trimming at V came to 3 bases and at J to 3 bases, leaving 16 bases not matched to a gene. CDR1 is SGDLS and CDR2 is YYNGEE in the germline V gene. Here the CDR3 reads CASSATSGSPPSVDTGELFF. In nucleotides, the CDR3 is TGTGCCAGCAGCGCCACTAGCGGGAGCCCGCCGAGTGTTGACACCGGGGAGCTGTTTTTT.

V and J are TRBV6-1 and TRBJ2-5, with a possible D match to TRBD1 (5 bases). Germline V lookup: CDR1 MNHNS, CDR2 SASEGT. The ends were cut back, 9 bases at V and 2 bases at J, with 10 bases in the middle. The CDR3 length is 12 residues. CDR3 in amino acids: CASAGMQETQYF. The CDR3 bases are TGTGCCAGTGCAGGGATGCAAGAGACCCAGTACTTC.

The chain has TRBV10-3 and TRBJ1-2; 8 bases fit TRBD1. V shed 6 bases and J 3 bases; nucleotides not matched to a gene: 6. Germline V gene data show CDR1 as ENHRY and CDR2 as SYGVKD. The CDR3 totals 14 residues. The CDR3 here is CAIRGQGSHYGYTF. CDR3 nucleotides: TGTGCCATCAGAGGACAGGGAAGTCACTATGGCTACACCTTC.

With regard to this clonotype: The germline gene is not matched at one end of the junction; a read error may be the cause. The chain is built from TRBV7-2 and TRBJ2-1; D not certain. The CDR3 runs 11 residues. Per germline, CDR1 SGHTA and CDR2 FQGNSA. CDR3 nucleotide sequence: TGTGCCAGCAGCTTAGGAAATGCGCAGTTCTTC. This gives the protein CASSLGNAQFF.

The table lists this clonotype with a few counts. J is TRBJ2-1 and V is TRBV28; the D gene is possibly TRBD2 (7 bases). The V end lost 3 bases, the J end lost 7 bases, and 13 bases lay between the germline ends. The CDR3 loop spans 14 amino acids. The V gene's germline CDR1 is MDHEN and CDR2 SYDVKM. CDR3 in amino acids: CASSFLGGQNEQFF. CDR3 DNA sequence: TGTGCCAGCAGTTTCCTCGGGGGGCAAAATGAGCAGTTCTTC.

This chain joins TRBV5-1 and TRBJ2-1; 8 nucleotides line up with TRBD1. The V segment lost 3 bases and the J segment 2 bases; nucleotides outside the gene matches: 7. Germline CDR1 reads SGHRS; CDR2 reads YFSETQ. The CDR3 extends over 16 amino acids. In DNA, the CDR3 is TGCGCCAGCAGCTCCCTCGACAGGGGTGCCTACAATGAGCAGTTCTTC. Residues: CASSSLDRGAYNEQFF.

In this sample, this clonotype turned up a few times. This chain joins TRBV28 and TRBJ2-3; D is ambiguous. Germline values: CDR1 MDHEN, CDR2 SYDVKM. The CDR3 spans 15 residues. V was trimmed by 3 bases and J by 3 bases, leaving 13 bases between them. CDR3 DNA: TGTGCCAGCAGTTTCGGAAGTGGTGGGACAGATACGCAGTATTTT. Amino acids: CASSFGSGGTDTQYF.

This clonotype appeared a few times. V is TRBV21-1 and J is TRBJ2-1. TRBV21-1 is a known pseudogene. The CDR3 consists of 13 residues. CDR3 in amino acids: CASSKGPDNEQFF. The CDR3 bases are TGTGCCAGCAGCAAAGGTCCCGACAATGAGCAGTTCTTC.

The rearrangement joins TRBV11-3 to TRBJ1-2; no firm D call. There are 15 residues in the CDR3. Germline V lookup: CDR1 SGHNT, CDR2 YENEEA. V gave up 3 bases and J gave up 2 bases, with 13 bases separating them. For the CDR3, the DNA is TGTGCCAGCAGCTTCCGAAGACGGGCCAACTATGGCTACACCTTC. Protein: CASSFRRRANYGYTF.

This clonotype was counted only a few times. The chain employs TRBV6-5 and TRBJ2-7, with 8 bases lining up with TRBD1. This CDR3 has 14 residues. After removal of 6 bases from V and 2 bases from J, the junction contained 6 bases not matched to a gene. CDR1 and CDR2 (germline): MNHEY, SVGAGI. The CDR3 DNA reads TGTGCCAGCAGGACAGGGGAAGGCCCCTACGAGCAGTACTTC. Amino acid sequence: CASRTGEGPYEQYF.

This chain uses TRBV7-2 with TRBJ2-7; 11 nucleotides line up with TRBD2. Germline trimming cut 5 bases from V and 0 bases from J; bases unmatched to any gene: 15. This CDR3 has 19 amino acids. Germline V lookup: CDR1 SGHTA, CDR2 FQGNSA. In nucleotides, the CDR3 is TGTGCCAGCAGCCGAACCCTACATTCACTAGCGGGGGCCTCCTACGAGCAGTACTTC. Amino acid sequence: CASSRTLHSLAGASYEQYF.

CDR3 DNA: TGTGCCAGCTCACCAGGAACTCAGCAGCCCCAGCATTTT. It translates to CASSPGTQQPQHF. The rearrangement links TRBV18 to TRBJ1-5; D remains unclear. CDR3 length: 13 residues. With 2 bases removed from V and 7 bases from J, the gap between germline ends came to 9 bases. Germline CDR1 reads KGHSH; CDR2 reads LQKENI. Filled out from reference TRBV18 and TRBJ1-5, the complete variable domain reads NAGVMQNPRHLVRRRGQEARLRCSPMKGHSHVYWYRQLPEEGLKFMVYLQKENIIDESGMPKERFSAEFPKEGPSILRIQQVVRGDSAAYFCASSPGTQQPQHFGDGTRLSIL.